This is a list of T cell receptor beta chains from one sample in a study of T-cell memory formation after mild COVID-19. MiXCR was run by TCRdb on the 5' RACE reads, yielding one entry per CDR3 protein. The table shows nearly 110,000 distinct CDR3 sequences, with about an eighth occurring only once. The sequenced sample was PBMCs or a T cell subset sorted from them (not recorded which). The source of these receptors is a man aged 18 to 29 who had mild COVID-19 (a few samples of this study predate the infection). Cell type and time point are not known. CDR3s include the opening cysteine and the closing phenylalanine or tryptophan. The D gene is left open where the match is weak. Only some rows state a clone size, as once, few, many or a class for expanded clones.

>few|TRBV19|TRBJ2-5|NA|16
CASSSKWGREKETQYF
TGTGCCAGTAGTAGCAAGTGGGGGCGAGAGAAAGAGACCCAGTACTTC
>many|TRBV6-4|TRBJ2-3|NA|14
CASSEARGADTQYF
TGTGCCAGCAGTGAAGCCAGGGGGGCAGATACGCAGTATTTT
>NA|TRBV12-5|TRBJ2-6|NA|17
CASGLGETGRWANVLTF
TGTGCTAGTGGTTTGGGAGAAACAGGACGCTGGGCCAACGTCCTGACTTTC
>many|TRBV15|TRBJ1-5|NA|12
CATSRGNQPQHF
TGTGCCACCAGCAGAGGAAATCAGCCCCAGCATTTT
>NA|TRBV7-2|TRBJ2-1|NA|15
CASRLGGSSYNEQFF
TGTGCCAGCAGATTAGGGGGGTCCTCCTACAATGAGCAGTTCTTC
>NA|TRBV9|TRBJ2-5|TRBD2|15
CASSPGAGGQETQYF
TGTGCCAGCAGCCCAGGAGCGGGGGGGCAGGAGACCCAGTACTTC
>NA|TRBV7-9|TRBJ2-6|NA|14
CASSSSSGANVLTF
TGTGCCAGCAGCTCTAGCTCTGGGGCCAACGTCCTGACTTTC
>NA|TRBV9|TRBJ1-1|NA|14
CASSVGEGLTEAFF
TGTGCCAGCAGCGTAGGGGAAGGGTTGACTGAAGCTTTCTTT
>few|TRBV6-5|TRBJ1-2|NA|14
CASSPTWGDYGYTF
TGTGCCAGCAGTCCGACATGGGGGGACTATGGCTACACCTTC
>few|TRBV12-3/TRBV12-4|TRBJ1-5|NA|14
CASSLGRGHQPQHF
TGTGCCAGCAGTTTAGGTAGGGGTCATCAGCCCCAGCATTTT
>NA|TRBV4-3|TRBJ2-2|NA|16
CASSQVGGWNTGELFF
TGCGCCAGCAGCCAAGTGGGGGGTTGGAACACCGGGGAGCTGTTTTTT
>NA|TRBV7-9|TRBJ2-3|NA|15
CASSLGWSSPDTQYF
TGTGCCAGCAGCTTAGGATGGAGCTCCCCAGATACGCAGTATTTT
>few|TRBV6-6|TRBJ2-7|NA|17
CASSYSVDRTNSYEQYF
TGTGCCAGCAGTTACTCCGTAGACAGGACTAACTCCTACGAGCAGTACTTC
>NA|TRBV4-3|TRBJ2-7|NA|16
CASSQEVAGVQNEQYF
TGCGCCAGCAGCCAAGAAGTTGCCGGGGTTCAGAACGAGCAGTACTTC
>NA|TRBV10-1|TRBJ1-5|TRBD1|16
CARGGSGQGARQPQHF
TGCGCCAGAGGGGGTAGCGGACAGGGGGCACGGCAGCCCCAGCATTTT
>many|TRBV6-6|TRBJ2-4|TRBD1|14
CASSFPGQENIQYF
TGTGCCAGCAGTTTTCCGGGACAGGAAAACATTCAGTACTTC
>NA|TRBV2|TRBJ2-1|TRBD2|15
CASSELAGGPGEQFF
TGTGCCAGCAGTGAGCTAGCGGGGGGGCCGGGTGAGCAGTTCTTC
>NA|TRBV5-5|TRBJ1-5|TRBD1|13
CASSLTGVQPQHF
TGTGCCAGCAGCTTGACAGGGGTGCAGCCCCAGCATTTT
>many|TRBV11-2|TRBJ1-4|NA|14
CASSLFGRSEKLFF
TGTGCCAGCAGCTTGTTTGGGAGATCGGAAAAACTGTTTTTT
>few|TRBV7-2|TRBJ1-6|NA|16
CASSDGVVSGNSPLHF
TGTGCCAGCAGCGATGGGGTTGTGAGTGGGAATTCACCCCTCCACTTT
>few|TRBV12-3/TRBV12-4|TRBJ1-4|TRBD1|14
CASSPTGRNWKLFF
TGTGCCAGCAGCCCGACAGGGCGGAATTGGAAACTGTTTTTT
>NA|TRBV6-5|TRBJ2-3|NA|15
CASSYSTLSTDTQYF
TGTGCCAGCAGTTACTCGACCCTGAGCACAGATACGCAGTATTTT
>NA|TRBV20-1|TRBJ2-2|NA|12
CSANDDEGELFF
TGCAGTGCCAACGACGACGAGGGGGAGCTGTTTTTT
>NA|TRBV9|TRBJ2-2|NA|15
CASSVAYRPTGELFF
TGTGCCAGCAGCGTAGCATACAGACCCACCGGGGAGCTGTTTTTT
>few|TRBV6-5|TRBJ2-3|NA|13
CASSYSSKDTQYF
TGTGCCAGCAGTTACTCGTCGAAGGATACGCAGTATTTT
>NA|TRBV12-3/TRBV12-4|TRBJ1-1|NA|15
CASSPENTAELEAFF
TGTGCCAGCAGCCCTGAAAACACCGCGGAACTGGAAGCTTTCTTT
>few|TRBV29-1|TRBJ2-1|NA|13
CSVAGQGRQEQFF
TGCAGCGTTGCGGGGCAGGGGCGCCAAGAGCAGTTCTTC
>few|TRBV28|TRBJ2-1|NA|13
CASSLLGYNEQFF
TGTGCCAGCAGTTTGCTGGGTTACAATGAGCAGTTCTTC
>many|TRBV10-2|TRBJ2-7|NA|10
CARPWPSGYF
TGCGCCAGACCTTGGCCGTCTGGGTACTTC